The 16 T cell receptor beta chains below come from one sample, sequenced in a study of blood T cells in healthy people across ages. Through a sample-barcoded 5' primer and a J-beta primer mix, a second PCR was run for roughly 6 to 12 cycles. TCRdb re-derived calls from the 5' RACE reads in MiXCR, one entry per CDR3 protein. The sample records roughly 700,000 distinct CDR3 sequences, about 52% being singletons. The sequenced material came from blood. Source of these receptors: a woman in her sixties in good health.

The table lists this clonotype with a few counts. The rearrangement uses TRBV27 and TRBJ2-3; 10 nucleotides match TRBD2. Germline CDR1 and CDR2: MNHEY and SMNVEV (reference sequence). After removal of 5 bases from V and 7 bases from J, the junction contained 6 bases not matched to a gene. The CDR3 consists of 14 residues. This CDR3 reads CASSLAGARNTQYF. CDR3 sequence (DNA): TGTGCCAGCAGTCTAGCGGGAGCACGAAATACGCAGTATTTT.

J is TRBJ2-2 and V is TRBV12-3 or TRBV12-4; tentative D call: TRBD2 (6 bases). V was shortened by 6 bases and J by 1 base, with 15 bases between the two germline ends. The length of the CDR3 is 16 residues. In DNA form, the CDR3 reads TGTGCCAGCAGCACCGGAGGGTCCCTGAACACCGGGGAGCTGTTTTTT. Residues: CASSTGGSLNTGELFF.

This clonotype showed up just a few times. DNA of the CDR3: TGTGCCAGCAGTGAATGGGGGACAGGGAAGGAAAAACTGTTTTTT. As protein: CASSEWGTGKEKLFF. V usage is TRBV25-1 and J usage is TRBJ1-4; 9 bases match TRBD1. Germline V lookup: CDR1 MGHDK, CDR2 SYGVNS. Losses at the gene ends were 1 base for V and 8 bases for J; bases not matched to a gene: 5. The CDR3 contains 15 residues. Drawing the rest from reference TRBV25-1 and TRBJ1-4, the complete variable domain is EADIYQTPRYLVIGTGKKITLECSQTMGHDKMYWYQQDPGMELHLIHYSYGVNSTEKGDLSSESTVSRIRTEHFPLTLESARPSHTSQYLCASSEWGTGKEKLFFGSGTQLSVL.

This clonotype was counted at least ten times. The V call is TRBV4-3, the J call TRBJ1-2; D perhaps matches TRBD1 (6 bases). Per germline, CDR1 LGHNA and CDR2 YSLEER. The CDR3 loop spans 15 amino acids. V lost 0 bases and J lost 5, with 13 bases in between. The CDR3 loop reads CASSQEHRVQYGYTF. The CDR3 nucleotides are TGCGCCAGCAGCCAAGAGCACAGGGTGCAGTATGGCTACACCTTC.

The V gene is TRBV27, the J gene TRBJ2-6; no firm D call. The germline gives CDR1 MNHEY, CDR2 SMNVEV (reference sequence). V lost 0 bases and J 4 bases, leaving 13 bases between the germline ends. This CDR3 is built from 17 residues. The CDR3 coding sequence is TGTGCCAGCAGTTTATCGAAAAGGATGAACGGGGCCAACGTCCTGACTTTC. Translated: CASSLSKRMNGANVLTF.

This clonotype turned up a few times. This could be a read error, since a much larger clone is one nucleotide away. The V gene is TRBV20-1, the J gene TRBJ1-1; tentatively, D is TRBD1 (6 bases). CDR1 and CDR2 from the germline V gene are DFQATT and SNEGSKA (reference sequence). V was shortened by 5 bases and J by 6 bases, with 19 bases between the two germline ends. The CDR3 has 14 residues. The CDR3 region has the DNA TGCAGTGCTCGCGCGGGGGGCGGTTTCTCTGAAGCTTTCTTT. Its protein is CSARAGGGFSEAFF.

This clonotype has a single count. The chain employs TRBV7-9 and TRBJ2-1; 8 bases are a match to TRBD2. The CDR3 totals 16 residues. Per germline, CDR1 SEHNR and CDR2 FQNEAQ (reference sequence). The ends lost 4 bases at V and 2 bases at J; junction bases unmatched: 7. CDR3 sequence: CASSSSLAVAYNEQFF. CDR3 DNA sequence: TGTGCCAGCAGCTCCTCACTAGCGGTGGCCTACAATGAGCAGTTCTTC.

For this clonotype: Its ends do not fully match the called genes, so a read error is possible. The CDR3 spells CAGSQRRTGGRSPLHF. CDR3 coding DNA: TGTGCCGGCAGCCAGAGGAGGACAGGGGGAAGGTCACCCCTCCACTTT. V usage is TRBV12-3 or TRBV12-4 and J usage is TRBJ1-6; 10 nucleotides align to TRBD1. The CDR3 is 16 amino acids.

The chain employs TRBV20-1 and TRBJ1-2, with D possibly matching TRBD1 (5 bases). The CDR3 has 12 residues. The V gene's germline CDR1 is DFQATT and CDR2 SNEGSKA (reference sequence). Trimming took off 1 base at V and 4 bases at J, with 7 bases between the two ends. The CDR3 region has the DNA TGCAGTGCTAGAGGGACAATCTATGGCTACACCTTC. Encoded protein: CSARGTIYGYTF.

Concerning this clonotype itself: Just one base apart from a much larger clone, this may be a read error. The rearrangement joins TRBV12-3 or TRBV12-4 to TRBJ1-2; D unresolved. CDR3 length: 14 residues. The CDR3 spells CASSLEVANHGYTF. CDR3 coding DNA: TGTGCCAGCAGTTTAGAGGTCGCTAACCATGGCTACACCTTC.

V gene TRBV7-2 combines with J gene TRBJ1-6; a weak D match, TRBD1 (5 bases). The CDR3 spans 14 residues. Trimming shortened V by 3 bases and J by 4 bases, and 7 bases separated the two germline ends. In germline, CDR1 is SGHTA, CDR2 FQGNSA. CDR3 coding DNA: TGTGCCAGCAGCTTGCGACAGTATAATTCACCCCTCCACTTT. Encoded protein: CASSLRQYNSPLHF.

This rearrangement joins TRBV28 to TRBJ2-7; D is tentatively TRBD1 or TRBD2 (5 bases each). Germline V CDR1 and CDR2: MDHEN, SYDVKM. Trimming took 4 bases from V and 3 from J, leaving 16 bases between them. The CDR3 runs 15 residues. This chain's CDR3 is CASSSERQGSYEQYF. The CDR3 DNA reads TGTGCCAGCAGTTCCGAGCGGCAGGGTAGCTACGAGCAGTACTTC. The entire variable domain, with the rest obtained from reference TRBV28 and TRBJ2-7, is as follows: DVKVTQSSRYLVKRTGEKVFLECVQDMDHENMFWYRQDPGLGLRLIYFSYDVKMKEKGDIPEGYSVSREKKERFSLILESASTNQTSMYLCASSSERQGSYEQYFGPGTRLTVT.

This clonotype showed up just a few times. The CDR3 sequence: CAISSGLADLNEQYF. CDR3 DNA sequence: TGTGCCATCAGCTCAGGACTAGCGGACCTCAATGAGCAGTACTTC. V is TRBV10-3 and J is TRBJ2-7; TRBD2 agrees at 10 bases. The CDR3 runs 15 residues. Looked up from germline, CDR1 is ENHRY and CDR2 is SYGVKD. The V and J ends lost 6 bases and 7 bases, in that order; junction bases with no gene match: 12.

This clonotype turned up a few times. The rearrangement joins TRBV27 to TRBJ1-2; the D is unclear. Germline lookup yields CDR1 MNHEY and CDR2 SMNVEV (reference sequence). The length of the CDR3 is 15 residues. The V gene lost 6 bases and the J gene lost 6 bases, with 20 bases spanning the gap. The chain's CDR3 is CASRRISASMNGYTF. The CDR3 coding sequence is TGTGCCAGCAGACGGATTTCAGCATCTATGAATGGCTACACCTTC.

This CDR3 reads CASRFGPTETQYF. The CDR3 nucleotides are TGCGCCAGCCGATTTGGGCCCACAGAGACCCAGTACTTC. The V call is TRBV5-1, the J call TRBJ2-5; D ambiguous. With 7 bases removed from V and 4 bases from J, the gap between germline ends came to 14 bases. The CDR3 length is 13 residues. CDR1 is SGHRS and CDR2 is YFSETQ in the germline V gene.

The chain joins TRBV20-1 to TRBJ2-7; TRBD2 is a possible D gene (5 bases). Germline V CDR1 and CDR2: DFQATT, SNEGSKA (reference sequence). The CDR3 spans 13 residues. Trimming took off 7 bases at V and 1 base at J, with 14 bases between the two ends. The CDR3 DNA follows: TGCAGTGTTCCTGACTACATGTCCTACGAGCAGTACTTC. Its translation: CSVPDYMSYEQYF.